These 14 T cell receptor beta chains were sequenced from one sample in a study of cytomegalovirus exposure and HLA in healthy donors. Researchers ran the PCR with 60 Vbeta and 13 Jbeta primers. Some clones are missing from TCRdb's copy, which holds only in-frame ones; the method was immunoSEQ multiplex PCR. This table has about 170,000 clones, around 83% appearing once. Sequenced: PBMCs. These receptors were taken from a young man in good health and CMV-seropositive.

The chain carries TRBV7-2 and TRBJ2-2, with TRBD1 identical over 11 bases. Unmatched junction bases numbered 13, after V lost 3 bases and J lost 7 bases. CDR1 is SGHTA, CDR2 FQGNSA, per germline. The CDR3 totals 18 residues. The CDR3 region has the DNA TGTGCCAGCAGCTTCCCAGCCCTCGGGACAGGGGGAATCGGGGAGCTGTTTTTT. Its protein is CASSFPALGTGGIGELFF.

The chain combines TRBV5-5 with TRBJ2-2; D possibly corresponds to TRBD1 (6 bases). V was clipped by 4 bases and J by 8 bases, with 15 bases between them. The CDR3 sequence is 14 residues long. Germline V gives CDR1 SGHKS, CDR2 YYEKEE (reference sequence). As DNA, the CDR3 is TGTGCCAGCAGCCGGGGACAACAGGGAGGGGAGCTGTTTTTT. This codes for CASSRGQQGGELFF. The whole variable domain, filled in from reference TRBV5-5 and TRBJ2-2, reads DAGVTQSPTHLIKTRGQQVTLRCSPISGHKSVSWYQQVLGQGPQFIFQYYEKEERGRGNFPDRFSARQFPNYSSELNVNALLLGDSALYLCASSRGQQGGELFFGEGSRLTVL.

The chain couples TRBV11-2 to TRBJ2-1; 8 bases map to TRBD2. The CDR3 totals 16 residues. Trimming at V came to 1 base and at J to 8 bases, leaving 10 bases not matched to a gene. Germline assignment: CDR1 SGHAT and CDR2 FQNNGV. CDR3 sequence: CASSLAPGLALYEQFF. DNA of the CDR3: TGTGCCAGCAGCTTAGCACCCGGACTAGCTCTATATGAGCAGTTCTTC.

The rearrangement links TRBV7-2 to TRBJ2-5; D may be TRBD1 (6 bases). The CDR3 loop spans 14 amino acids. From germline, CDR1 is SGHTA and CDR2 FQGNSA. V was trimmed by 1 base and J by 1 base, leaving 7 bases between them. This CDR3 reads CASSLDRAQETQYF. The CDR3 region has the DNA TGTGCCAGCAGCTTAGACAGGGCCCAAGAGACCCAGTACTTC.

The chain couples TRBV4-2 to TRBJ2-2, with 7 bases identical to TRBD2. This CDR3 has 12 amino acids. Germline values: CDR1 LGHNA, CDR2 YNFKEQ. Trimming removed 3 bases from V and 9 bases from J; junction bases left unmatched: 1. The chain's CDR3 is CASSHSGRELFF. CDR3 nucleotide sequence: TGTGCCAGCAGCCACAGCGGGAGGGAGCTGTTTTTT.

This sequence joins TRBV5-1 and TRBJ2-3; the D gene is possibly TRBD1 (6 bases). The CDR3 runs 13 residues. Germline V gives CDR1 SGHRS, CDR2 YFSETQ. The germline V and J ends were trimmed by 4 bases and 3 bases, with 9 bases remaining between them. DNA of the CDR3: TGCGCCAGCAGCACAGGGCAAACAGATACGCAGTATTTT. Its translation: CASSTGQTDTQYF.

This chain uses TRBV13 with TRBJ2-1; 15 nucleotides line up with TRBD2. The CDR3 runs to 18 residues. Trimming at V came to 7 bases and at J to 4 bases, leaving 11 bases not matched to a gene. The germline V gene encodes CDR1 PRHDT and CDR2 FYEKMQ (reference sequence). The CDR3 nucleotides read TGTGCCAGCACCGCTTGGGGACTAGCGGGAGGTGCGTACAATGAGCAGTTCTTC. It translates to CASTAWGLAGGAYNEQFF.

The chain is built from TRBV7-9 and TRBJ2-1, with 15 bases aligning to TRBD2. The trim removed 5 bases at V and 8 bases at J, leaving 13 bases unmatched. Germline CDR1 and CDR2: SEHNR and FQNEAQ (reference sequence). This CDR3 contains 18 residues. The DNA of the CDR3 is TGTGCCAGCAGCCCGGTTGCCGGACTAGCGGGAGGGCAGGATGAGCAGTTCTTC. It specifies CASSPVAGLAGGQDEQFF.

CDR3 protein: CASSSLSGRLGTDTQYF. CDR3 coding DNA: TGTGCCAGCAGTTCCCTAAGCGGGAGACTTGGGACAGATACGCAGTATTTT. V and J are TRBV27 and TRBJ2-3; 8 bases line up with TRBD2. Germline values: CDR1 MNHEY, CDR2 SMNVEV (reference sequence). V lost 4 bases, J lost 3 bases, and 12 bases stayed unmatched. CDR3 size: 17 residues.

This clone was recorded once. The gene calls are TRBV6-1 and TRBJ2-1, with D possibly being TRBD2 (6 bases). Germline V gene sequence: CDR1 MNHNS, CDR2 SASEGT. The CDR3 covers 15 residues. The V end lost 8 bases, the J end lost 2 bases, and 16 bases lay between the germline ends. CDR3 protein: CASGFGLMTYNEQFF. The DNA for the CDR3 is TGTGCCAGCGGGTTTGGACTAATGACCTACAATGAGCAGTTCTTC.

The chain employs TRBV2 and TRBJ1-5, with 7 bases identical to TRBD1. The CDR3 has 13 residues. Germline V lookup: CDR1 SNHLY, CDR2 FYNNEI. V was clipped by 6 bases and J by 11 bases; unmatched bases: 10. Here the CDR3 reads CASRGDSPSAQHF. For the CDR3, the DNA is TGTGCCAGCAGGGGGGACAGTCCCTCGGCCCAGCATTTT.

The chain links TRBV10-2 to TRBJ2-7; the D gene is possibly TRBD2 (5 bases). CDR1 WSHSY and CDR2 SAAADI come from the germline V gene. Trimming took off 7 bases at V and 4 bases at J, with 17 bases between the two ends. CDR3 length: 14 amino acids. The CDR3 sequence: CASTSGNLLYEQYF. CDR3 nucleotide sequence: TGCGCCAGCACGTCCGGGAACCTACTTTACGAGCAGTACTTC.

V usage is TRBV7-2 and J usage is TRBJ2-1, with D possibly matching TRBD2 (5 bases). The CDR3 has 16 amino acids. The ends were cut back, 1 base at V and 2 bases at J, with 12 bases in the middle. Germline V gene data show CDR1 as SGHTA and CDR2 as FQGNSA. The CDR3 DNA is TGTGCCAGCAGCTTAGTTCCGACTAATACCTACAATGAGCAGTTCTTC. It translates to CASSLVPTNTYNEQFF.

The CDR3: CASSSLTRREPGAGELFF. The CDR3 nucleotides are TGTGCCAGCAGTTCCTTGACTAGGCGGGAACCTGGGGCCGGGGAGCTGTTTTTT. V and J are TRBV28 and TRBJ2-2; weak D call: TRBD2 (6 bases). V was trimmed by 4 bases and J by 6 bases, leaving 24 bases between them. This CDR3 is 18 amino acids long. Germline V gene sequence: CDR1 MDHEN, CDR2 SYDVKM.